Listed here are 24 T cell receptor beta chains from one sample, sequenced in a study of response to subunit inactivated influenza vaccine. One entry per CDR3 protein, called by TCRdb with MiXCR from the RT-PCR reads. The data contain 750,000 to 850,000 distinct CDR3 sequences, less than 20% of them seen just once; the ten biggest clones take up 11%. This specimen consisted of PBMCs from blood, obtained approximately 5 days after vaccination. The origin of the receptors is a man over 45 who received an inactivated influenza vaccine.

Worth noting for this clonotype: One end of the junction is discordant with germline, which a read error may explain. The chain links TRBV5-1 to TRBJ2-7; perhaps TRBD1 as D (6 bases). Germline V gene data show CDR1 as SGHRS and CDR2 as YFSETQ. The CDR3 sequence is 14 residues long. The CDR3 DNA reads as TGTGCCAGCAGCTCTGGCAGGGGCGCCTACGAGCAGTACTTC. As protein: CASSSGRGAYEQYF.

This chain links TRBV27 with TRBJ2-6; D is unresolved. Germline V gene data show CDR1 as MNHEY and CDR2 as SMNVEV (reference sequence). Deletions cut 8 bases from V and 0 bases from J, with 20 bases between. This CDR3 is built from 18 residues. CDR3 DNA: TGTGCCAGCTCGAAGTCTGGCGGTTATGTCTCTGGGGCCAACGTCCTGACTTTC. It encodes CASSKSGGYVSGANVLTF.

This clonotype was picked up a small number of times. V is TRBV12-3 or TRBV12-4 and J is TRBJ2-3, with 11 bases matching TRBD2. J gave up 7 bases and V 11 bases, and 23 bases lay outside the gene matches. The CDR3 extends over 18 amino acids. The CDR3 sequence: CAFTTPIAGGPFWHTQYF. As DNA, the CDR3 is TGTGCCTTCACCACCCCTATAGCGGGGGGGCCGTTTTGGCATACGCAGTATTTT.

The chain uses TRBV10-3 and TRBJ2-2; either TRBD1 or TRBD2 may fit D (5 bases each). Germline lookup yields CDR1 ENHRY and CDR2 SYGVKD. This CDR3 is built from 17 residues. V gave up 0 bases and J gave up 6 bases, with 17 bases separating them. The CDR3 nucleotides read TGTGCCATCAGTGAGTCGACGGGGCAGGGAAAGCCCGGGGAGCTGTTTTTT. It codes for CAISESTGQGKPGELFF.

The chain employs TRBV6-5 and TRBJ1-1; D is possibly TRBD1 (5 bases). V lost 5 bases and J lost 5, with 18 bases in between. This CDR3 comprises 15 residues. The germline CDR1 and CDR2 sequences are MNHEY and SVGAGI. CDR3 sequence: CASSHDGGLGTEAFF. CDR3 in DNA: TGTGCCAGCAGTCACGACGGGGGTCTGGGAACTGAAGCTTTCTTT.

The chain couples TRBV3-1 to TRBJ2-7, with D possibly called TRBD1 or TRBD2 (7 bases each). CDR3 size: 14 residues. The ends were cut back, 3 bases at V and 7 bases at J, with 16 bases in the middle. Germline values: CDR1 LGHDT, CDR2 YNNKEL (reference sequence). CDR3 protein: CASSQGGTQGEQYF. Written as DNA, the CDR3 is TGTGCCAGCAGCCAGGGGGGGACACAGGGGGAGCAGTACTTC.

In its sample, this clonotype was seen many times. CDR3 DNA: TGCGCCAGCAGCCTATCTGTGGGGACAGGGTATGGCTACACCTTC. It specifies CASSLSVGTGYGYTF. This chain joins TRBV5-1 and TRBJ1-2, with 9 bases matching TRBD1. Germline loops: CDR1 SGHRS, CDR2 YFSETQ. Trimming took 4 bases from V and 5 from J; bases not matched to a gene: 9. This CDR3 region has 15 residues.

This clonotype was seen a few times. The chain recombines TRBV7-2 with TRBJ2-7, with 13 bases matching TRBD2. This CDR3 has 17 residues. Germline lookup yields CDR1 SGHTA and CDR2 FQGNSA. With V trimmed by 4 bases and J by 4 bases, 10 bases remained unmatched. In DNA form, the CDR3 reads TGTGCCAGCAGCTCGCCCCAGACTAGCGGGAGGTATTACGAGCAGTACTTC. This sequence encodes CASSSPQTSGRYYEQYF.

This clonotype has a count of ten or more. J is TRBJ2-1 and V is TRBV24-1; 12 nucleotides line up with TRBD1. The ends lost 4 bases at V and 7 bases at J; junction bases unmatched: 7. Germline values: CDR1 KGHDR, CDR2 SFDVKD. CDR3 length equals 16 residues. CDR3 nucleotide sequence: TGTGCCACCAGTGAACCCGGGACAGGGGGCTTTAATGAGCAGTTCTTC. Its translation is CATSEPGTGGFNEQFF.

The chain employs TRBV7-2 and TRBJ2-1, with TRBD1 matching 9 bases. Germline V gene sequence: CDR1 SGHTA, CDR2 FQGNSA. The CDR3 length is 16 residues. With 5 bases clipped from V and 4 bases from J, the junction kept 9 bases outside the gene matches. Here the CDR3 DNA reads TGTGCCAGCAGCACTACCGGGACAGGGATTTACAATGAGCAGTTCTTC. Protein product: CASSTTGTGIYNEQFF.

The gene calls are TRBV7-2 and TRBJ1-4; D not certain. With 0 bases removed from V and 7 bases from J, the gap between germline ends came to 6 bases. Looked up from germline, CDR1 is SGHTA and CDR2 is FQGNSA. The CDR3 covers 13 residues. The CDR3 DNA reads TGTGCCAGCAGCTTAGCAATGGCTGAAAAACTGTTTTTT. Amino acid sequence: CASSLAMAEKLFF.

V usage is TRBV27 and J usage is TRBJ2-7, with TRBD2 matching 11 bases. CDR3 size: 18 residues. CDR1 MNHEY and CDR2 SMNVEV come from the germline V gene (reference sequence). The V gene end was trimmed by 3 bases and the J gene end by 3 bases; junction bases not matched to a gene: 13. The CDR3, as DNA: TGTGCCAGCAGTTTGAGGGGACATCCGGGACTAGCGGACTACGAGCAGTACTTC. It translates to CASSLRGHPGLADYEQYF.

A word on this clonotype: One end of the junction is discordant with germline, which a read error may explain. J is TRBJ2-6 and V is TRBV12-3 or TRBV12-4; no reliable D call. CDR3 length equals 19 residues. CDR3 in DNA: TGTGCCATCAGTTTAGTTTTTACGGACCTAGTTCTGAGGCCCAACGTCCTGACTTTC. Encoded protein: CAISLVFTDLVLRPNVLTF.

This clonotype has only a few counts. V is TRBV28 and J is TRBJ1-5; D unclear. CDR3 length: 12 amino acids. With 5 bases removed from V and 7 bases from J, the gap between germline ends came to 9 bases. CDR1 and CDR2 (germline): MDHEN, SYDVKM. CDR3 sequence reads: CASSQRRQPQHF. The CDR3 DNA is TGTGCCAGCAGTCAACGGCGGCAGCCCCAGCATTTT.

This clonotype showed up many times. The CDR3 region is CASTLDWIYNEQFF. CDR3 nucleotide sequence: TGTGCCAGCACCTTGGACTGGATTTACAATGAGCAGTTCTTC. V usage is TRBV6-2 or TRBV6-3 and J usage is TRBJ2-1, with a weak D call TRBD2 (5 bases). Looked up from germline, CDR1 is MNHEY and CDR2 is SVGEGT. The CDR3 runs 14 residues. V lost 7 bases, J lost 4 bases, and 14 bases lay in between.

This clonotype was seen a few times. The chain has TRBV20-1 and TRBJ1-5; D is unresolved. The CDR3 runs 13 residues. Trimming took 4 bases from V and 0 from J, leaving 7 bases between them. In germline, CDR1 is DFQATT, CDR2 SNEGSKA (reference sequence). CDR3: CSATQNSNQPQHF. Here the CDR3 DNA reads TGCAGTGCTACCCAGAATAGCAATCAGCCCCAGCATTTT.

The chain joins TRBV20-1 to TRBJ1-2; D remains unclear. Germline values: CDR1 DFQATT, CDR2 SNEGSKA (reference sequence). The CDR3 extends over 12 amino acids. V was clipped by 5 bases and J by 4 bases, with 11 bases between them. Written as DNA, the CDR3 is TGCAGTGCTCGAAGGACCGGCTATGGCTACACCTTC. This sequence encodes CSARRTGYGYTF.

V usage is TRBV2 and J usage is TRBJ2-2; tentative D call: TRBD2 (5 bases). The CDR3 totals 17 residues. Germline values: CDR1 SNHLY, CDR2 FYNNEI. Trimming removed 4 bases at V and 2 bases at J, with 17 bases between. CDR3 coding DNA: TGTGCCAGCAGTGGATACTTGGAGGATCGAAACACCGGGGAGCTGTTTTTT. Its protein product is CASSGYLEDRNTGELFF.

This clonotype showed up many times. The CDR3 protein is CASSPTNYEQYF. For the CDR3, the DNA is TGTGCCAGCAGTCCGACCAACTACGAGCAGTACTTC. The chain recombines TRBV28 with TRBJ2-7; D not resolved. Germline loops: CDR1 MDHEN, CDR2 SYDVKM. The CDR3 loop spans 12 amino acids. The V and J ends lost 5 bases and 3 bases respectively, with 8 bases between them.

V is TRBV10-3 and J is TRBJ1-6, with 7 bases fitting TRBD1. Germline V gives CDR1 ENHRY, CDR2 SYGVKD. J was trimmed by 5 bases and V by 8 bases; bases with no gene match: 6. This CDR3 spans 14 amino acids. CDR3 in DNA: TGTGCCATCGCGGAGGGGACAGATAATTCACCCCTCCACTTT. This gives the protein CAIAEGTDNSPLHF.

The CDR3 loop reads CASSYHGTGRETQYF. CDR3 coding DNA: TGTGCCAGCAGTTACCACGGGACAGGGAGGGAGACCCAGTACTTC. The chain employs TRBV6-5 and TRBJ2-5; 9 bases match TRBD1. Germline-derived CDR1 and CDR2 are MNHEY and SVGAGI. The J segment lost 5 bases and the V segment lost 2 bases, leaving 6 bases of the junction unmatched. This CDR3 comprises 15 residues.

V gene TRBV20-1 combines with J gene TRBJ2-7, with D tentatively TRBD1 (5 bases). Germline V gives CDR1 DFQATT, CDR2 SNEGSKA (reference sequence). V lost 3 bases and J lost 3, with 18 bases in between. This CDR3 spans 15 amino acids. CDR3 region: CSASVHPTARYEQYF. The CDR3 bases are TGCAGTGCTAGTGTTCATCCGACAGCACGCTACGAGCAGTACTTC.

This clonotype was seen a handful of times. An end of the junction does not agree with germline; a read error may underlie this. The J gene is TRBJ2-7, the V gene TRBV7-7; D is perhaps TRBD1 (6 bases). The CDR3 spans 13 residues. The germline V gene has CDR1 SSHAT and CDR2 FNYEAQ (reference sequence). CDR3 DNA sequence: TGTGCTAGCAGCTTATTACCGGACAGCGAGCAGTACTTC. It encodes CASSLLPDSEQYF.

CDR3 nucleotide sequence: TGCAGTGCTAGACTAGGACAGGGGGACCCTGGAAACACCATATATTTT. Translated: CSARLGQGDPGNTIYF. The chain couples TRBV20-1 to TRBJ1-3; the match to TRBD1 covers 10 bases. CDR1 and CDR2 from the germline V gene are DFQATT and SNEGSKA (reference sequence). The CDR3 contains 16 residues. Losses at the gene ends were 2 bases for V and 2 bases for J; bases not matched to a gene: 6.